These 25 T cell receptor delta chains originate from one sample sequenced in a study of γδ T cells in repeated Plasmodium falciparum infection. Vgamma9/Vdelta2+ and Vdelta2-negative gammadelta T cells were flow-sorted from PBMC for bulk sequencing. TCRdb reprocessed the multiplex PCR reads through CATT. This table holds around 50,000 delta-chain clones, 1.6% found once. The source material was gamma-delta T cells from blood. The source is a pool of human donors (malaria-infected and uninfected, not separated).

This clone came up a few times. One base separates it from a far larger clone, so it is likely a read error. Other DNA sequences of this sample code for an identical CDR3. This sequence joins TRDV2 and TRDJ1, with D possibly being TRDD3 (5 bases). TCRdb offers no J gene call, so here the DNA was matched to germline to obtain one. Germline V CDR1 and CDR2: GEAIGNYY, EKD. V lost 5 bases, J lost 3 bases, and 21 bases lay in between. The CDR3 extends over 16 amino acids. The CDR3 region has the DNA TGTGCCTGTGTGAGTCTAGGTACGAGGGGGCCCGATAAACTCATCTTT. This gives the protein CACVSLGTRGPDKLIF.

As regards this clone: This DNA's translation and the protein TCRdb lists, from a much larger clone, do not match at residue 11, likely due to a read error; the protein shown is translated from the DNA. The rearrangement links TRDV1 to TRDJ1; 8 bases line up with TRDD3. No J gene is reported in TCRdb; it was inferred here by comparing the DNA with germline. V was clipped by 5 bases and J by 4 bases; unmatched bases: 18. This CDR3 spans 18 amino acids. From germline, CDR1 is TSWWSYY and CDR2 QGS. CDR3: CALGTPVLLGGTFDKLIF. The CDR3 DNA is TGTGCTCTTGGGACCCCAGTACTACTGGGGGGTACTTTCGATAAACTCATCTTT.

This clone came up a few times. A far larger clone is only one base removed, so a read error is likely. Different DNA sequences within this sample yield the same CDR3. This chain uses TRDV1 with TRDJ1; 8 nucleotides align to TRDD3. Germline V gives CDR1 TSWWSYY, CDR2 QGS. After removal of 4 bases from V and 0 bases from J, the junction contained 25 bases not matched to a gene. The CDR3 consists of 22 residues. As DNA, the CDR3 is TGTGCTCTTGGGGCTCACCCCTCCTACTTCTACTGGGGGCCGTCGTACACCGATAAACTCATCTTT. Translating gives CALGAHPSYFYWGPSYTDKLIF.

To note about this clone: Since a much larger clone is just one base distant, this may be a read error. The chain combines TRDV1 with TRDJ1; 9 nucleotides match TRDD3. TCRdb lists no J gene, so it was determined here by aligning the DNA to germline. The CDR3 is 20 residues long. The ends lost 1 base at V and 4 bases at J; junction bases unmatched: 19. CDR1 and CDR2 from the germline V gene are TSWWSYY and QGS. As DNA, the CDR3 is TGTGCTCTTGGGGAACATTTCCACCCGTACTGGGGGAGGTACATCGATAAACTCATCTTT. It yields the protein CALGEHFHPYWGRYIDKLIF.

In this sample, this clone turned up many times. CDR3 coding DNA: TGTGCTCTTGGGGCCGATTCCTACGTGGGGGAACTGGGGGATACCTTCTACACCGATAAACTCATCTTT. It codes for CALGADSYVGELGDTFYTDKLIF. This sequence joins TRDV1 and TRDJ1; TRDD3 agrees at 12 bases. Trimming at V came to 4 bases and at J to 0 bases, leaving 24 bases not matched to a gene. The CDR3 consists of 23 residues. Germline V lookup: CDR1 TSWWSYY, CDR2 QGS.

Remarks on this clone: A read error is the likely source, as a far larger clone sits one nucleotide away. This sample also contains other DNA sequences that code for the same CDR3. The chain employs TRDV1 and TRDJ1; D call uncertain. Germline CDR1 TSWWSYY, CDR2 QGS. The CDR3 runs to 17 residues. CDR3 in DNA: TGTGCTCTTGGGGCGAAGTGGTTCCCCCCGTACACCGATAAACTAATCTTT. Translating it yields CALGAKWFPPYTDKLIF.

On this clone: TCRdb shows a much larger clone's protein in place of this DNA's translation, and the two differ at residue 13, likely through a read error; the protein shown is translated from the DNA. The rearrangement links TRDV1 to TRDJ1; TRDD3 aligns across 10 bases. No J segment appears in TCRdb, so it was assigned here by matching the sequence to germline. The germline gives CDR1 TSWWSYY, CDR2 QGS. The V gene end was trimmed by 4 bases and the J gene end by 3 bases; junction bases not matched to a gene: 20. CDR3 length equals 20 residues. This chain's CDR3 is CALGGAHGLGDTKGADKLIF. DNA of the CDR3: TGTGCTCTTGGGGGAGCCCATGGGTTGGGGGATACAAAAGGTGCCGATAAACTCATCTTT.

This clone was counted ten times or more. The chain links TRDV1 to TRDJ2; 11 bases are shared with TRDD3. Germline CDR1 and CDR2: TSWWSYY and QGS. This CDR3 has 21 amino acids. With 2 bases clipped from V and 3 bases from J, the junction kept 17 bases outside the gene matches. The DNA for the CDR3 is TGTGCTCTTGGGGAATGGGGCCCCGGGTACTGGGGGATAAGGATGACAGCACAACTCTTCTTT. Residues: CALGEWGPGYWGIRMTAQLFF.

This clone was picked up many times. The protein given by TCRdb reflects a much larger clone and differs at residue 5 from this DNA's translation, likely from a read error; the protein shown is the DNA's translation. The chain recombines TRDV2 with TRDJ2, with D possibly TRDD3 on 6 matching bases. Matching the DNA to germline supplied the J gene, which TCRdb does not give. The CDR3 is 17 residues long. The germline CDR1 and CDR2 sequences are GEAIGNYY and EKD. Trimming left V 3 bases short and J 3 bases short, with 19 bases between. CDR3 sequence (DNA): TGTGCCTGTGACGCCGTACTGGGAACGAACCTGACAGCACAACTCTTCTTT. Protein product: CACDAVLGTNLTAQLFF.

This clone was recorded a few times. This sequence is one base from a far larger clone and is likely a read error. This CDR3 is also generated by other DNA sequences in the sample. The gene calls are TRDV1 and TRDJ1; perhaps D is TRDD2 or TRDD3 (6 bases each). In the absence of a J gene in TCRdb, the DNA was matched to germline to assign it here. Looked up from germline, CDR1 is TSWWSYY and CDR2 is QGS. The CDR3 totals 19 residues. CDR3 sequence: CALGVSCGDPTCGTDKLIF. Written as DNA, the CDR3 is TGTGCCCTTGGGGTTTCCTGTGGGGATCCTACCTGTGGGACCGATAAACTCATCTTT.

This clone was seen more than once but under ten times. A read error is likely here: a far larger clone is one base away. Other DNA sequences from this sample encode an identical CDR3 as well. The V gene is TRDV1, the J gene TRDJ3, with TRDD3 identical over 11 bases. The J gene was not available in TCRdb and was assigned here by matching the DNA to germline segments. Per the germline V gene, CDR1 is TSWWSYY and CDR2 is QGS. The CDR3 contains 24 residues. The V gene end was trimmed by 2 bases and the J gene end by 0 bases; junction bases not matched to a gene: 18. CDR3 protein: CALGERPYLPTGGYFSWDTRQMFF. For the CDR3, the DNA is TGTGCTCTTGGGGAAAGGCCCTACCTTCCAACTGGGGGATATTTCTCCTGGGACACCCGACAGATGTTTTTC.

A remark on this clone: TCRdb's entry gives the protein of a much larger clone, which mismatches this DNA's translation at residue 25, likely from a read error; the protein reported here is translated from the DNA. The CDR3 region is CALGELSLRRTGGFGVLLGYTDKLTF. The CDR3 DNA follows: TGTGCTCTTGGGGAACTATCCCTACGCCGTACTGGGGGATTTGGGGTCTTATTGGGTTACACCGATAAACTCACCTTT. The rearrangement uses TRDV1 and TRDJ1; 10 bases are shared with TRDD3. Germline V CDR1 and CDR2: TSWWSYY, QGS. The CDR3 sequence is 26 residues long.

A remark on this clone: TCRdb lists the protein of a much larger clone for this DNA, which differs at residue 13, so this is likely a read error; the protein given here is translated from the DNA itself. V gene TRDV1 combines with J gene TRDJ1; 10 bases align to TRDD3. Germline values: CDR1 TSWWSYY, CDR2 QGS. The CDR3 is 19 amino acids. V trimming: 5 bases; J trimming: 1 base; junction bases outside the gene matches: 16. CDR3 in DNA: TGTGCTCTTGGGTTTCGACTTCACTACTGGGGGATCAGCACCGATAAACTCATCTTT. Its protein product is CALGFRLHYWGISTDKLIF.

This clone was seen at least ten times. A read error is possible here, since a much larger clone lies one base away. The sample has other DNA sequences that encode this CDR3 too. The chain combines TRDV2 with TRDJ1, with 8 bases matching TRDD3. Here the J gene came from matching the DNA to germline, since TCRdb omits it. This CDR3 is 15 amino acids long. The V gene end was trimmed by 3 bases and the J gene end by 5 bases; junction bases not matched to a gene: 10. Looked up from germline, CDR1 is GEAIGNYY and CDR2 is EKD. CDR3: CACDALLGGTDKLIF. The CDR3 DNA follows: TGTGCCTGTGACGCCTTACTGGGGGGGACAGATAAACTCATCTTT.

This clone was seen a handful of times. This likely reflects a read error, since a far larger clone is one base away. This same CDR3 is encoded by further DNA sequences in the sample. The CDR3 region is CALGEVPKRSPRIMGDTRPSDKLIF. CDR3 nucleotides: TGTGCTCTTGGGGAAGTGCCTAAACGGAGCCCCCGGATCATGGGGGATACGCGTCCATCCGATAAACTCATCTTT. V is TRDV1 and J is TRDJ1; 11 nucleotides align to TRDD3. No J segment appears in TCRdb, so it was assigned here by matching the sequence to germline. Unmatched junction bases numbered 32, after V lost 2 bases and J lost 3 bases. This CDR3 region has 25 residues. Germline V gene lookup returns CDR1 TSWWSYY and CDR2 QGS.

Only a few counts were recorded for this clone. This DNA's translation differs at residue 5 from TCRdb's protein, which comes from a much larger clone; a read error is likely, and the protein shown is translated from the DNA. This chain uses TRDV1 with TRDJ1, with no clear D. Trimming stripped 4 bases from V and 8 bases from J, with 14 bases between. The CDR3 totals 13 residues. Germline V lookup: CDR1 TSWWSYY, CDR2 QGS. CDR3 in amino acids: CALGGLLSQKLIF. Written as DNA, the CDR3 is TGTGCTCTTGGGGGACTCTTGTCTCAAAAACTCATCTTT.

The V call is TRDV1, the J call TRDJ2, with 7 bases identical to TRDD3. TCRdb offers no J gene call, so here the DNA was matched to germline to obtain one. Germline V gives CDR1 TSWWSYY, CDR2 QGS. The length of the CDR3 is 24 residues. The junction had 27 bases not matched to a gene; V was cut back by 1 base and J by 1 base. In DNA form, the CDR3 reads TGTGCTCTTGGGGAACGTCCTGTTTCCCCCCTTTTACTGGGGAGTTCCGGTTTGACAGCACAACTCTTCTTT. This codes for CALGERPVSPLLLGSSGLTAQLFF.

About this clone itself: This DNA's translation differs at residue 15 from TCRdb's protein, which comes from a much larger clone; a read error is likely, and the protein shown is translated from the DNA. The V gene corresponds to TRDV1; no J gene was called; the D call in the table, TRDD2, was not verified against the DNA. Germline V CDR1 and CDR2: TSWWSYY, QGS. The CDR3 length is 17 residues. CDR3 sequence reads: CALGAAFLFAHTDKPIF. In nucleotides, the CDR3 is TGTGCTCTTGGGGCGGCCTTCCTTTTCGCACACACCGATAAACCCATCTTT.

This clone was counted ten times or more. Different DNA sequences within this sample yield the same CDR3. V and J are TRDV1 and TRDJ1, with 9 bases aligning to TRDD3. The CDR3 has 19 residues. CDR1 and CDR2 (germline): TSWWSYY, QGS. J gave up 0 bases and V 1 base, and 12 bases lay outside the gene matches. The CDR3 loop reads CALGEHDRYWGTYTDKLIF. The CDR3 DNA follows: TGTGCTCTTGGGGAACATGACCGGTACTGGGGGACTTACACCGATAAACTCATCTTT.

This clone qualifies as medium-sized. DNA for the CDR3: TGTGCTCTTATTCCTACGCTGGGGGATACCCCGTACACCGATAAACTCATCTTT. It encodes CALIPTLGDTPYTDKLIF. The chain carries TRDV1 and TRDJ1; 11 bases align to TRDD3. CDR3 length: 18 amino acids. CDR1 is TSWWSYY, CDR2 QGS, per germline. V lost 8 bases to trimming and J lost 0 bases; unmatched junction nucleotides: 14.

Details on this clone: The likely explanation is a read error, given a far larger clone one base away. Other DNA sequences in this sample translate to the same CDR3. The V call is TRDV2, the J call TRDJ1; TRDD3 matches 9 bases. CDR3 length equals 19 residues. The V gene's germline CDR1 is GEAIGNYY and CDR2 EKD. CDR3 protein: CACDIVLGDGSGVTDKLIF. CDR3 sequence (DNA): TGTGCCTGTGACATCGTACTGGGGGACGGCTCGGGAGTCACCGACAAACTCATCTTT.

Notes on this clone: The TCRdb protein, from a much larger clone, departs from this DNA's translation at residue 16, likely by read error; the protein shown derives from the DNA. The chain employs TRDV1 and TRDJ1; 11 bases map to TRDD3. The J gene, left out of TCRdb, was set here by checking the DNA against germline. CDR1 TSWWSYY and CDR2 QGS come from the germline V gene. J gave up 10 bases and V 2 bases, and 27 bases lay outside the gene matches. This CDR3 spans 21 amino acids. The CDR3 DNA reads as TGTGCTCTTGGGGAATTTCCCTATAATCACGTGGGGGATACGCGTAGCGGGGGACTCATCTTT. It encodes CALGEFPYNHVGDTRSGGLIF.

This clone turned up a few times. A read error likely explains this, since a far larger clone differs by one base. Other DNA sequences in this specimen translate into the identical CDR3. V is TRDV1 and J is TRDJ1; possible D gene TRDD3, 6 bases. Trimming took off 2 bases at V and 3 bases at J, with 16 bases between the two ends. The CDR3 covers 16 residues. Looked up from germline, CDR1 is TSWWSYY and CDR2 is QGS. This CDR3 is CALGEISIRRPDKLIF. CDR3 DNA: TGTGCTCTTGGGGAAATTTCGATACGGCGACCCGATAAACTCATCTTT.

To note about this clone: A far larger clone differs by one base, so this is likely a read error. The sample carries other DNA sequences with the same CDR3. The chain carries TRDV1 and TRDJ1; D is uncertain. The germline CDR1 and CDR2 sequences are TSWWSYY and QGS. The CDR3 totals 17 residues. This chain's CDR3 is CALGGPSLVPYTDKLIF. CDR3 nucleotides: TGTGCTCTTGGGGGACCTAGCTTAGTGCCGTACACTGATAAACTCATCTTT.

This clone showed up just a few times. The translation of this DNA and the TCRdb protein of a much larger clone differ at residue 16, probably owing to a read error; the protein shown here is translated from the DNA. The CDR3 protein is CACDLIWEIGRGWGYADKLIF. CDR3 bases: TGTGCCTGTGACCTAATTTGGGAAATTGGGAGGGGCTGGGGGTACGCCGATAAACTCATCTTT. This rearrangement joins TRDV2 to TRDJ1; 7 positions match TRDD3. TCRdb leaves out the J gene; it was filled in here by matching the DNA to germline. This CDR3 spans 21 amino acids. Unmatched junction bases numbered 27, after V lost 3 bases and J lost 3 bases. The germline gives CDR1 GEAIGNYY, CDR2 EKD.